The entry that follows covers one T cell receptor beta chain sequence. Relative to the germline gene, one junction end is altered; a read error may explain this. Bulk tissue was left unsorted, and RNA and DNA were co-extracted from about 19-30 mg of it. The patients presented with primary liver carcinoma, which was managed through surgical resection. This specimen comes from a study of tumor-infiltrating lymphocytes in primary liver carcinoma. The overall study: Tumor stage was T1-T3 N0M0, and tumor size was roughly 4.2 to 11 cm across.

A constant-region primer served to make TCR beta cDNA from about 0.5 ug total RNA. The TCR beta library was amplified through three nested multiplex PCR rounds in a modified ARM-PCR procedure. MiXCR was run by TCRdb on the multiplex PCR reads, yielding one entry per CDR3 protein. Of about 190,000 distinct CDR3 sequences listed, just under 85% are singletons. The sequenced material came from tumor tissue from primary liver carcinoma. The origin of this receptor is a man in his forties with primary liver carcinoma and hepatitis B virus infection.

The CDR3 nucleotides read TGTGTCAGTAGCTTAGATGTCAATGAGCCGTTCTTC. Translating gives CVSSLDVNEPFF. This sequence joins TRBV11-3 and TRBJ2-1; unclear D gene. CDR1 and CDR2 from the germline V gene are SGHNT and YENEEA. This CDR3 spans 12 amino acids.